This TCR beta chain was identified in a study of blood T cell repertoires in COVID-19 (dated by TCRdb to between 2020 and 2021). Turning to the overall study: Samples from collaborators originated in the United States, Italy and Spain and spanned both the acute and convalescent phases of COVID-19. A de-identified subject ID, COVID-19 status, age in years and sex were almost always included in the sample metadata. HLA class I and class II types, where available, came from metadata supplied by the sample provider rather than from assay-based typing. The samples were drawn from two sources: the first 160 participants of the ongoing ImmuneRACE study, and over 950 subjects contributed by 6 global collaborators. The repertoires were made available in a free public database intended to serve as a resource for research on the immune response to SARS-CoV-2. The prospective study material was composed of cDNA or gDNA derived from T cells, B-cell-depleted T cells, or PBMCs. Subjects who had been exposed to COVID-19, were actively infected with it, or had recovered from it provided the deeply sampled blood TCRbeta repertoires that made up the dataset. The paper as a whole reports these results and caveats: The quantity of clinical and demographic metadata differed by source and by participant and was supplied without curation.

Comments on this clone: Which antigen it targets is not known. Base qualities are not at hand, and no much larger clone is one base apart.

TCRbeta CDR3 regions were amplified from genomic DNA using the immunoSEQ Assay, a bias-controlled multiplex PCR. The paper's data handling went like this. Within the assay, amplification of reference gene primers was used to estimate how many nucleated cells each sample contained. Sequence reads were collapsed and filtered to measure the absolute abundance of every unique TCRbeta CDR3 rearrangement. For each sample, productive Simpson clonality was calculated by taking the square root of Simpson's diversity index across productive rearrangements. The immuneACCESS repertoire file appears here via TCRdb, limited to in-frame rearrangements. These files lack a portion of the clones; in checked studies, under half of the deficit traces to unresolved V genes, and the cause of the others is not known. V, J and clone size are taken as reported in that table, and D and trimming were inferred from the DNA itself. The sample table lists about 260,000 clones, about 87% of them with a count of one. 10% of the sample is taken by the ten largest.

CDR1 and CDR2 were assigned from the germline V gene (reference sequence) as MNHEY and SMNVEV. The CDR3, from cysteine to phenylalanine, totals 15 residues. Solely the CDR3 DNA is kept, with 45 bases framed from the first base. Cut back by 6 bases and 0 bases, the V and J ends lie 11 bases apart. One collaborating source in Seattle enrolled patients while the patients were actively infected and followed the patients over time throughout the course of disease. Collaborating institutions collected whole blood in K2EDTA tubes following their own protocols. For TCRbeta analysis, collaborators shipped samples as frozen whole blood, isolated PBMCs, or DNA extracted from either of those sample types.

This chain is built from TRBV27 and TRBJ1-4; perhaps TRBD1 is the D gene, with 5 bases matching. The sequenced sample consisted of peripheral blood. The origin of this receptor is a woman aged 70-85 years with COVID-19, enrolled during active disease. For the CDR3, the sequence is CASSTGAATNEKLFF. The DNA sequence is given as TGTGCCAGCAGCACAGGAGCAGCAACTAATGAAAAACTGTTTTTT.